These 14 T cell receptor beta chains originate from one sample sequenced in a study of blood T cell repertoires in COVID-19. Here immunoSEQ multiplex PCR was the method, and the copy in TCRdb shows in-frame clones only, minus some. Of approximately 190,000 clones in the sample, under 90% were seen once. The specimen was peripheral blood. These receptors were obtained from a man aged 55 to 70 with acute or convalescent COVID-19.

The gene calls are TRBV19 and TRBJ1-2, with D unclear. This CDR3 has 15 amino acids. Looked up from germline, CDR1 is LNHDA and CDR2 is SQIVND (reference sequence). V gave up 0 bases and J gave up 4 bases, with 12 bases separating them. CDR3 loop: CASSIDRGGSYGYTF. In nucleotides, the CDR3 is TGTGCCAGTAGTATAGATCGCGGCGGGAGCTATGGCTACACCTTC.

The rearrangement links TRBV10-3 to TRBJ2-2, with D possibly TRBD2 on 5 matching bases. From germline, CDR1 is ENHRY and CDR2 SYGVKD. The CDR3 loop spans 15 amino acids. V lost 5 bases and J lost 4, with 14 bases in between. The CDR3 DNA sequence: TGTGCCATCAGTCCTGGGGTTGGAGGCACCGGGGAGCTGTTTTTT. The encoded protein is CAISPGVGGTGELFF.

This chain joins TRBV6-5 and TRBJ1-2; tentative D call: TRBD1 (5 bases). CDR3 length equals 15 residues. Germline-derived CDR1 and CDR2 are MNHEY and SVGAGI. With 0 bases removed from V and 4 bases from J, the gap between germline ends came to 12 bases. CDR3 nucleotides: TGTGCCAGCAGTTACTCGCCAGGGTTGATCTATGGCTACACCTTC. Translating gives CASSYSPGLIYGYTF.

The chain recombines TRBV7-8 with TRBJ2-1, with TRBD2 identical over 8 bases. V lost 4 bases, J lost 2 bases, and 7 bases stayed unmatched. Germline loops: CDR1 SGHVS, CDR2 FQNEAQ. The CDR3 has 16 amino acids. CDR3 nucleotide sequence: TGTGCCAGCAGCTCCTCAGCGGGAGACCCCTACAATGAGCAGTTCTTC. It translates to CASSSSAGDPYNEQFF.

This chain's CDR3 is CASSLKQGVPLHF. In DNA form, the CDR3 reads TGTGCCAGCAGCTTAAAACAGGGGGTACCCCTCCACTTT. J is TRBJ1-6 and V is TRBV12-3 or TRBV12-4; 8 positions agree with TRBD1. V lost 6 bases, J lost 12 bases, and 7 bases stayed unmatched. There are 13 residues in the CDR3.

V usage is TRBV24-1 and J usage is TRBJ2-2, with D possibly TRBD2 on 5 matching bases. The CDR3 sequence is 16 residues long. Between the trimmed V and J ends, which lost 3 bases and 3 bases, there was a span of 13 bases. Germline V gene data show CDR1 as KGHDR and CDR2 as SFDVKD. The chain's CDR3 is CATSDPNERDTGELFF. Here the CDR3 DNA reads TGTGCCACCAGTGATCCCAACGAGAGGGACACCGGGGAGCTGTTTTTT.

This rearrangement joins TRBV27 to TRBJ1-5; 7 nucleotides match TRBD1. V was clipped by 1 base and J by 5 bases; unmatched bases: 5. Per germline, CDR1 MNHEY and CDR2 SMNVEV (reference sequence). CDR3 length: 15 residues. The CDR3 loop is CASSLFATGDQPQHF. The CDR3 coding sequence is TGTGCCAGCAGTTTATTCGCAACAGGGGATCAGCCCCAGCATTTT.

The chain joins TRBV18 to TRBJ1-1, with D possibly being TRBD1 (5 bases). The length of the CDR3 is 13 residues. Per germline, CDR1 KGHSH and CDR2 LQKENI. V gave up 8 bases and J gave up 0 bases, with 10 bases separating them. CDR3 sequence reads: CASNRNMNTEAFF. CDR3 DNA sequence: TGTGCCAGCAACAGGAACATGAACACTGAAGCTTTCTTT.

This clone showed up just a few times. The chain joins TRBV12-3 or TRBV12-4 to TRBJ1-1; TRBD1 might be the D (6 bases). V was trimmed by 7 bases and J by 1 base, leaving 10 bases between them. The CDR3 consists of 13 residues. CDR3 sequence reads: CASTWGRNTEAFF. CDR3 DNA sequence: TGTGCCAGCACCTGGGGGCGGAACACTGAAGCTTTCTTT.

This clone was picked up a small number of times. This chain's CDR3 is CASSIVLAGTKNIQYF. The CDR3 DNA follows: TGTGCCAGTAGTATAGTACTAGCGGGGACCAAAAACATTCAGTACTTC. This chain uses TRBV19 with TRBJ2-4, with 10 nucleotides matching TRBD2. The CDR3 totals 16 residues. J was trimmed by 2 bases and V by 1 base; bases with no gene match: 2. CDR1 and CDR2 from the germline V gene are LNHDA and SQIVND (reference sequence).

The CDR3 nucleotides read TGTGCCAGCAGTCCAGCGGGTGGGCAGGGGGTATCTTACGAGCAGTACTTC. Its protein product is CASSPAGGQGVSYEQYF. The V call is TRBV6-6, the J call TRBJ2-7, with D possibly being TRBD1 (7 bases). This CDR3 comprises 17 residues. Germline CDR1 MNHNY, CDR2 SVGAGI (reference sequence). Between the trimmed V and J ends, which lost 5 bases and 4 bases, there was a span of 24 bases.

J is TRBJ2-3 and V is TRBV4-3; 11 nucleotides match TRBD2. In germline, CDR1 is LGHNA, CDR2 YSLEER. This CDR3 is built from 15 residues. With 4 bases clipped from V and 3 bases from J, the junction kept 3 bases outside the gene matches. CDR3 sequence reads: CASSLLAGGTDTQYF. The CDR3 coding sequence is TGCGCCAGCAGCCTATTAGCGGGGGGGACAGATACGCAGTATTTT.

This clone was observed a few times. V gene TRBV7-2 combines with J gene TRBJ2-2, with TRBD1 matching 7 bases. Losses at the gene ends were 4 bases for V and 7 bases for J; bases not matched to a gene: 9. This CDR3 spans 15 amino acids. Germline-derived CDR1 and CDR2 are SGHTA and FQGNSA. CDR3 nucleotides: TGTGCCAGCAGCTCAGGGACAGCTGGGGTCGGGGAGCTGTTTTTT. Translation: CASSSGTAGVGELFF.

The chain links TRBV10-1 to TRBJ2-7; perhaps TRBD2 as D (6 bases). The V end lost 6 bases, the J end lost 1 base, and 10 bases lay between the germline ends. CDR1 is WNHNN and CDR2 is SYGVQD in the germline V gene (reference sequence). The CDR3 loop spans 13 amino acids. CDR3 loop: CASSAGPSYEQYF. In DNA, the CDR3 is TGCGCCAGCAGCGCGGGACCGTCCTACGAGCAGTACTTC.